A selection of T cell receptor beta chains follows, all from one sample in a study of identical twins. TCRdb recomputed calls from the 5' RACE reads with MiXCR, one row per CDR3 protein. The table has about 1.7 million distinct CDR3 sequences, around 29% seen once. Sequenced material: cord blood. Receptors were obtained from a newborn girl in good health. Both conserved end residues are part of each CDR3. Rows may omit the clone size; those that give it use once, few, many or a size class.

j_call: TRBJ1-2; v_call: TRBV20-1; clone_size: -; cdr3_aa: CSARVNLDGYTF
j_call: TRBJ2-1; v_call: TRBV12-3/TRBV12-4; clone_size: many; cdr3_aa: CASSLARGEQFF
j_call: TRBJ1-4; v_call: TRBV5-5; clone_size: -; cdr3_aa: CASNFGEKLFF
j_call: TRBJ2-7; v_call: TRBV12-3/TRBV12-4; clone_size: few; cdr3_aa: CASSLAGTSGVGYEQYF
j_call: TRBJ2-7; v_call: TRBV4-1; clone_size: -; cdr3_aa: CASSQPGKSYEQYF
j_call: TRBJ1-2; v_call: TRBV20-1; clone_size: many; cdr3_aa: CSAREDYGYTF
j_call: TRBJ2-5; v_call: TRBV12-3/TRBV12-4; clone_size: -; cdr3_aa: CANSHQETQYF
j_call: -; v_call: TRBV5-1; clone_size: few; cdr3_aa: CASKSSGSAFEQYF
j_call: TRBJ2-7; v_call: TRBV25-1; clone_size: -; cdr3_aa: CASSDPDRDWREQYF
j_call: TRBJ1-1; v_call: TRBV29-1; clone_size: -; cdr3_aa: CSVGWGSMNTEAFF
j_call: TRBJ2-1; v_call: TRBV20-1; clone_size: -; cdr3_aa: CSASSGLAGGSSYNEQFF
j_call: TRBJ2-1; v_call: TRBV20-1; clone_size: -; cdr3_aa: CSARDSIAGGVNEQFF
j_call: TRBJ1-2; v_call: TRBV6-6; clone_size: -; cdr3_aa: CASSYGGTINYGYTF
j_call: TRBJ1-1; v_call: TRBV2; clone_size: -; cdr3_aa: CASKQATEAFF
j_call: TRBJ2-7; v_call: TRBV20-1; clone_size: -; cdr3_aa: CSASGPGQESFGQYF
j_call: TRBJ1-3; v_call: TRBV7-6; clone_size: -; cdr3_aa: CASSLRWTGAGNTIYF
j_call: TRBJ2-3; v_call: TRBV29-1; clone_size: -; cdr3_aa: CSVVVGGPGSTDTQYF
j_call: TRBJ1-2; v_call: TRBV21-1; clone_size: -; cdr3_aa: CASSKAHPYDRLYGYTF
j_call: TRBJ1-5; v_call: TRBV14; clone_size: -; cdr3_aa: CASSQDRREGVQPQHF
j_call: TRBJ2-1; v_call: TRBV28; clone_size: few; cdr3_aa: CASSLRSGSHNEQFF
j_call: TRBJ2-5; v_call: TRBV7-2; clone_size: -; cdr3_aa: CASSPPGLAGANEQYF
j_call: TRBJ1-2; v_call: TRBV28; clone_size: -; cdr3_aa: CASSLGAESNYGYTF
j_call: TRBJ1-2; v_call: TRBV7-2; clone_size: few; cdr3_aa: CASSLERGHYGYTF
j_call: -; v_call: TRBV24-1; clone_size: -; cdr3_aa: CATSAGTGGEETQYF
j_call: TRBJ1-2; v_call: TRBV7-8; clone_size: -; cdr3_aa: CASSRLRVNYGYTF
j_call: TRBJ2-3; v_call: TRBV9; clone_size: -; cdr3_aa: CASSVEAYLKDTQYF
j_call: TRBJ2-5; v_call: TRBV25-1; clone_size: -; cdr3_aa: CASSIGLNEQYF
j_call: TRBJ2-5; v_call: TRBV28; clone_size: -; cdr3_aa: CASSFWGSARETQYF
j_call: TRBJ1-1; v_call: TRBV29-1; clone_size: -; cdr3_aa: CSGHRENTEAFF
j_call: -; v_call: TRBV3-1; clone_size: -; cdr3_aa: CASSQDVGTYEQYF
j_call: TRBJ2-2; v_call: TRBV6-2/TRBV6-3; clone_size: -; cdr3_aa: CASSGGVGANTGELFF
j_call: TRBJ1-1; v_call: TRBV5-1; clone_size: -; cdr3_aa: CASSPGGRMNTEAFF
j_call: TRBJ1-5; v_call: TRBV19; clone_size: -; cdr3_aa: CASSEGPLDSNQPQHF
j_call: TRBJ2-1; v_call: TRBV12-3/TRBV12-4; clone_size: few; cdr3_aa: CASSPARSYNEQFF
j_call: TRBJ2-5; v_call: TRBV20-1; clone_size: -; cdr3_aa: CSAARERGNEQYF
j_call: TRBJ2-3; v_call: TRBV12-3/TRBV12-4; clone_size: few; cdr3_aa: CASSLFRGPDTQYF
j_call: TRBJ2-1; v_call: TRBV20-1; clone_size: few; cdr3_aa: CSARKGTRGHNEQFF
j_call: TRBJ1-5; v_call: TRBV5-1; clone_size: -; cdr3_aa: CASSLEPSGGGNQPQHF
j_call: TRBJ1-5; v_call: TRBV28; clone_size: -; cdr3_aa: CASSYLRGWSNQPQHF
j_call: TRBJ2-7; v_call: TRBV6-6; clone_size: few; cdr3_aa: CASGQNEQYF
j_call: TRBJ1-1; v_call: TRBV7-8; clone_size: -; cdr3_aa: CASSTGGNAEAFF
j_call: TRBJ2-5; v_call: TRBV4-1; clone_size: few; cdr3_aa: CASSQFRGPQETQYF
j_call: TRBJ1-2; v_call: TRBV24-1; clone_size: -; cdr3_aa: CATSAPDRDYGYTF
j_call: TRBJ1-4; v_call: TRBV4-2; clone_size: few; cdr3_aa: CASSQGRTGPMEKLFF
j_call: TRBJ2-2; v_call: TRBV3-1; clone_size: -; cdr3_aa: CASSQDSSNTGELFF
j_call: TRBJ1-2; v_call: TRBV29-1; clone_size: few; cdr3_aa: CSVTGGLYGYTF
j_call: TRBJ2-5; v_call: TRBV7-2; clone_size: few; cdr3_aa: CASSLDASGKTQYF
j_call: -; v_call: TRBV10-3; clone_size: -; cdr3_aa: CATSEDIYEQYF
j_call: TRBJ2-5; v_call: TRBV4-1; clone_size: -; cdr3_aa: CASSQDLAFMGEETQYF
j_call: TRBJ2-5; v_call: TRBV4-1; clone_size: -; cdr3_aa: CTSSQDGGQETQYF
j_call: TRBJ1-4; v_call: TRBV30; clone_size: -; cdr3_aa: CAWMSDRIVSEKLFF
j_call: TRBJ2-2; v_call: TRBV10-1; clone_size: -; cdr3_aa: CASSRDDTGELFF
j_call: TRBJ1-1; v_call: TRBV24-1; clone_size: few; cdr3_aa: CATSDTDRGMNTEAFF
j_call: TRBJ2-1; v_call: TRBV4-1; clone_size: -; cdr3_aa: CASSQDEVAGINEQFF
j_call: TRBJ2-3; v_call: TRBV19; clone_size: few; cdr3_aa: CATRTSGATDTQYF
j_call: TRBJ2-3; v_call: TRBV25-1; clone_size: -; cdr3_aa: CAGTIVLGFRTDTQYF
j_call: TRBJ2-7; v_call: TRBV27; clone_size: -; cdr3_aa: CASSPRGREASYEQYF
j_call: TRBJ1-6; v_call: TRBV4-2; clone_size: few; cdr3_aa: CASSPPGQGAAYNSPLHF
j_call: TRBJ1-2; v_call: TRBV27; clone_size: -; cdr3_aa: CASSFKKGGAYGYTF